This T cell receptor (beta chain) was retrieved from a study of graft-versus-host responses after intestinal transplantation. Measured with immunoSEQ multiplex PCR; TCRdb has only the in-frame clones, and not every one. The sample lists about 82,000 clones; approximately 90% were seen once. The ends were cut back, 3 bases at V and 8 bases at J, with 16 bases in the middle. The length of the CDR3 is 14 residues. Germline V gene sequence: CDR1 MDHEN, CDR2 SYDVKM. Of note for this clone: Its antigen is as yet unknown.

The TCR sequence derives from a human donor who was the organ donor for an intestinal transplant. The chain employs TRBV28 and TRBJ1-2; possible D gene TRBD1, 6 bases. This sample comprised unstimulated CD4+ T cells sorted from spleen or lymph node cells, obtained before transplant. The CDR3 reads CASSLGGPMKGYTF. The DNA of the CDR3 is TGTGCCAGCAGTTTGGGGGGGCCCATGAAAGGCTACACCTTC.